A single sample is the source of the 31 T cell receptor beta chains below, sequenced in a study of CD8+ T cells in alopecia areata. cDNA prepared by RNA extraction and subsequent reverse transcription served as the template for sequencing. Generated by immunoSEQ multiplex PCR, the TCRdb table keeps only in-frame clones and is missing some. The top ten clones hold 35% to 40% of a sample with about 150,000 clones, less than 75% of them seen once. Specimen: CD8+ T cells sorted from blood. The origin of the receptors is a human donor in good health.

The chain uses TRBV29-1 and TRBJ1-2, with D uncertain. The V gene's germline CDR1 is SQVTM and CDR2 ANQGSEA. The CDR3 runs 11 residues. Trimming removed 0 bases from V and 7 bases from J, with 6 bases in between. DNA for the CDR3: TGCAGCGTTGAAGAACAGCGTGGCTACACCTTC. Protein product: CSVEEQRGYTF.

The rearrangement links TRBV29-1 to TRBJ2-7; no clear D. This CDR3 contains 14 residues. From germline, CDR1 is SQVTM and CDR2 ANQGSEA. The V gene lost 1 base and the J gene lost 0 bases, with 10 bases spanning the gap. CDR3 in DNA: TGCAGCGTTGAAGCGGGCGCTGACTCCTACGAGCAGTACTTC. It specifies CSVEAGADSYEQYF.

The rearrangement uses TRBV6-6 and TRBJ1-5; a possible D gene is TRBD1 (6 bases). Trimming stripped 8 bases from V and 0 bases from J, with 11 bases between. CDR3 length: 14 residues. Germline V gene lookup returns CDR1 MNHNY and CDR2 SVGAGI (reference sequence). CDR3 amino acids: CASGQPYSNQPQHF. CDR3 nucleotides: TGTGCCAGCGGACAGCCGTATAGCAATCAGCCCCAGCATTTT.

The gene calls are TRBV9 and TRBJ1-1; no clear D gene. Trimming shortened V by 3 bases and J by 4 bases, and 7 bases separated the two germline ends. The length of the CDR3 is 12 residues. Germline V CDR1 and CDR2: SGDLS, YYNGEE. The CDR3 DNA sequence: TGTGCCAGCAGCGACGGACCCACTGAAGCTTTCTTT. Its translation: CASSDGPTEAFF. The entire variable domain, with the rest obtained from reference TRBV9 and TRBJ1-1, is as follows: DSGVTQTPKHLITATGQRVTLRCSPRSGDLSVYWYQQSLDQGLQFLIQYYNGEERAKGNILERFSAQQFPDLHSELNLSSLELGDSALYFCASSDGPTEAFFGQGTRLTVV.

The V and J genes are TRBV27 and TRBJ1-5; 8 bases match TRBD1. The CDR3 covers 16 residues. V lost 5 bases, J lost 2 bases, and 8 bases stayed unmatched. Germline V gene lookup returns CDR1 MNHEY and CDR2 SMNVEV (reference sequence). CDR3 region: CASSPQSTGGNQPQHF. The CDR3 nucleotides read TGTGCCAGCAGTCCGCAATCGACAGGGGGCAATCAGCCCCAGCATTTT.

This sequence joins TRBV5-1 and TRBJ2-7; D gene uncertain. The CDR3 length is 13 residues. V lost 2 bases to trimming and J lost 4 bases, with 10 bases between them. The germline gives CDR1 SGHRS, CDR2 YFSETQ. The CDR3 protein is CASSLNRRYEQYF. For the CDR3, the DNA is TGCGCCAGCAGCTTAAACAGAAGATACGAGCAGTACTTC.

A few counts support this clone. The CDR3 region is CASSYDRYNEQFF. For the CDR3, the DNA is TGTGCCAGCAGTTACGACCGTTACAATGAGCAGTTCTTC. The chain is built from TRBV6-5 and TRBJ2-1, with unresolved D. Trimming removed 2 bases from V and 4 bases from J, with 6 bases in between. The CDR3 is 13 residues long. In germline, CDR1 is MNHEY, CDR2 SVGAGI.

J is TRBJ2-7 and V is TRBV7-8; the match to TRBD2 covers 9 bases. CDR3 length equals 16 residues. Germline V gene data show CDR1 as SGHVS and CDR2 as FQNEAQ. J was trimmed by 2 bases and V by 7 bases; bases with no gene match: 12. CDR3: CASKFRPSGAPYEQYF. CDR3 bases: TGTGCCAGCAAATTCAGGCCTAGCGGGGCGCCCTACGAGCAGTACTTC.

The chain combines TRBV6-5 with TRBJ2-5; TRBD1 matches 7 bases. The trim removed 6 bases at V and 9 bases at J, leaving 16 bases unmatched. Germline lookup yields CDR1 MNHEY and CDR2 SVGAGI. This CDR3 is built from 15 residues. For the CDR3, the DNA is TGTGCCAGCAGCCCCACAGAATGGACAGGACGGTCCCAGTACTTC. It is translated as CASSPTEWTGRSQYF.

This clone showed up just a few times. The V gene is TRBV7-2, the J gene TRBJ2-1; 9 bases align to TRBD2. Trimming took 1 base from V and 5 from J; bases not matched to a gene: 6. CDR3 length: 16 residues. Germline loops: CDR1 SGHTA, CDR2 FQGNSA. CDR3 nucleotides: TGTGCCAGCAGCTTAGGGAGACTAGCGGTTGACAATGAGCAGTTCTTC. Translation gives CASSLGRLAVDNEQFF.

The V and J genes are TRBV25-1 and TRBJ2-7; TRBD1 aligns across 12 bases. The germline V gene has CDR1 MGHDK and CDR2 SYGVNS. The CDR3 spans 14 residues. The ends lost 6 bases at V and 1 base at J; junction bases unmatched: 1. This CDR3 reads CASRGQGASYEQYF. The CDR3 bases are TGTGCCAGCAGGGGACAGGGGGCTTCCTACGAGCAGTACTTC.

The chain is built from TRBV7-9 and TRBJ2-7, with D maybe TRBD2 (6 bases). This CDR3 comprises 14 residues. The V end lost 4 bases, the J end lost 5 bases, and 15 bases lay between the germline ends. In germline, CDR1 is SEHNR, CDR2 FQNEAQ (reference sequence). The CDR3 sequence: CASSSLSGVDEQYF. The DNA of the CDR3 is TGTGCCAGCAGCTCGTTGTCGGGAGTCGACGAGCAGTACTTC.

This sequence joins TRBV2 and TRBJ2-7; D not resolved. V was pared by 3 bases and J by 7 bases, with 10 bases between. The CDR3 is 12 residues long. Germline loops: CDR1 SNHLY, CDR2 FYNNEI. The CDR3 is CASSESRSEQYF. The CDR3 nucleotides read TGTGCCAGCAGTGAGTCAAGGTCTGAGCAGTACTTC.

The genes are TRBV4-1 and TRBJ2-5; D unresolved. V was cut by 2 bases and J by 1 base, with 11 bases left in between. CDR3 size: 15 residues. CDR1 and CDR2 (germline): MGHRA, YSYEKL. Here the CDR3 reads CASSQSKGTQETQYF. The CDR3 DNA reads as TGCGCCAGCAGCCAATCGAAGGGAACCCAAGAGACCCAGTACTTC.

This clone showed up just once. The chain joins TRBV2 to TRBJ2-5, with TRBD1 matching 7 bases. This CDR3 is built from 17 residues. J lost 5 bases, V lost 1 base, and 13 bases had no gene match. Germline V gene sequence: CDR1 SNHLY, CDR2 FYNNEI. The DNA for the CDR3 is TGTGCCAGCAGTGAAGGAGTAAACAGGGGCGGTCTGGAGACCCAGTACTTC. It yields the protein CASSEGVNRGGLETQYF.

The V gene is TRBV29-1, the J gene TRBJ2-7; no clear D gene. The ends were cut back, 0 bases at V and 2 bases at J, with 14 bases in the middle. This CDR3 spans 15 amino acids. CDR1 and CDR2 (germline): SQVTM, ANQGSEA. CDR3 amino acids: CSVEDRNGATYEQYF. CDR3 DNA: TGCAGCGTTGAAGATCGAAATGGAGCCACCTACGAGCAGTACTTC.

The chain couples TRBV29-1 to TRBJ2-7, with D possibly being TRBD1 (6 bases). Trimming pared 5 bases from V and 5 bases from J, leaving 19 bases between. The CDR3 extends over 14 amino acids. CDR1 SQVTM and CDR2 ANQGSEA come from the germline V gene. The CDR3 bases are TGCAGCGTTTTTGACACCACACAGGGCAACGAGCAGTACTTC. This codes for CSVFDTTQGNEQYF.

The gene calls are TRBV4-1 and TRBJ2-2; D ambiguous. Trimming removed 6 bases from V and 5 bases from J, with 7 bases in between. This CDR3 comprises 12 residues. CDR1 and CDR2 from the germline V gene are MGHRA and YSYEKL. CDR3 bases: TGCGCCAGCAGGCAGTTAACCGGGGAGCTGTTTTTT. This encodes CASRQLTGELFF.

The table lists this clone with a count of one. This chain links TRBV30 with TRBJ2-3; possible D gene TRBD2, 6 bases. V lost 2 bases and J lost 4, with 13 bases in between. The CDR3 is 14 amino acids. CDR1 is GTSNPN, CDR2 SVGIG, per germline (reference sequence). This CDR3 reads CAWSTSGRADTQYF. CDR3 DNA sequence: TGTGCCTGGAGTACCAGCGGGCGTGCAGATACGCAGTATTTT.

V is TRBV27 and J is TRBJ2-2; 10 nucleotides agree with TRBD2. Trimming took 8 bases from V and 6 from J; bases not matched to a gene: 9. Germline assignment: CDR1 MNHEY and CDR2 SMNVEV (reference sequence). CDR3 length equals 15 residues. In DNA form, the CDR3 reads TGTGCCAGCGCTACGATAGCGGGAGGTGCCGGGGAGCTGTTTTTT. Amino acids: CASATIAGGAGELFF.

The V gene is TRBV30, the J gene TRBJ2-1; D gene uncertain. V dropped 2 bases and J dropped 5 bases, with 7 bases sitting between them. The CDR3 is made up of 12 amino acids. Germline CDR1 reads GTSNPN; CDR2 reads SVGIG (reference sequence). The CDR3 is CAWSMGNNEQFF. For the CDR3, the DNA is TGTGCCTGGAGTATGGGGAACAATGAGCAGTTCTTC.

The chain links TRBV9 to TRBJ2-2; 8 nucleotides agree with TRBD2. The germline V gene has CDR1 SGDLS and CDR2 YYNGEE. Trimming at V came to 3 bases and at J to 4 bases, leaving 2 bases not matched to a gene. The CDR3 consists of 14 residues. The CDR3: CASSATSGTGELFF. DNA for the CDR3: TGTGCCAGCAGCGCTACTAGCGGCACCGGGGAGCTGTTTTTT.

The chain joins TRBV19 to TRBJ2-1; 7 positions match TRBD1. This CDR3 spans 14 amino acids. Germline loops: CDR1 LNHDA, CDR2 SQIVND (reference sequence). The ends lost 5 bases at V and 6 bases at J; junction bases unmatched: 7. The CDR3 DNA is TGTGCCAGTAGTCTTGGAAACAGGGGCAATGAGCAGTTCTTC. Translation: CASSLGNRGNEQFF.

Details on this clone: One end of the junction fails to match germline, which may point to a read error. The chain combines TRBV6-5 with TRBJ2-7; D gene uncertain. Germline CDR1 and CDR2: MNHEY and SVGAGI. The CDR3 is 9 amino acids. The chain's CDR3 is CASYQTTLF. In nucleotides, the CDR3 is TGTGCCAGCTATCAGACGACCCTATTC.

The chain employs TRBV6-4 and TRBJ1-2, with D uncertain. Per germline, CDR1 MRHNA and CDR2 SNTAGT. V shed 7 bases and J shed 8 bases, with 20 bases lying between them. The CDR3 extends over 14 amino acids. The chain's CDR3 is CASTQFPDRRGYTF. CDR3 sequence (DNA): TGTGCCAGCACCCAATTTCCGGACCGCCGGGGCTACACCTTC.

V usage is TRBV25-1 and J usage is TRBJ2-7; 8 bases fit TRBD2. Per germline, CDR1 MGHDK and CDR2 SYGVNS. The V gene end was trimmed by 7 bases and the J gene end by 2 bases; junction bases not matched to a gene: 4. The length of the CDR3 is 13 residues. The CDR3: CASTGTRTYEQYF. The CDR3 DNA is TGTGCCAGCACCGGGACTAGGACCTACGAGCAGTACTTC.

The chain has TRBV5-6 and TRBJ2-7, with 7 bases lining up with TRBD1. Germline CDR1 is SGHDT and CDR2 is YYEEEE. CDR3 size: 16 residues. J gave up 3 bases and V 1 base, and 10 bases lay outside the gene matches. CDR3 sequence: CASSLFIRTGYYEQYF. The CDR3 nucleotides are TGTGCCAGCAGCTTGTTCATCCGGACAGGTTACTACGAGCAGTACTTC.

The V and J genes are TRBV30 and TRBJ2-7; 7 bases line up with TRBD2. V lost 3 bases, J lost 4 bases, and 12 bases stayed unmatched. This CDR3 has 15 amino acids. Germline assignment: CDR1 GTSNPN and CDR2 SVGIG (reference sequence). The CDR3 coding sequence is TGTGCCTGGAGATCCCCCAGCGGGAATCTTTACGAGCAGTACTTC. This gives the protein CAWRSPSGNLYEQYF.

This clone occurred a few times. This chain connects TRBV4-1 to TRBJ2-1; the D call may be TRBD1 or TRBD2 (5 bases each). With 1 base removed from V and 4 bases from J, the gap between germline ends came to 23 bases. The CDR3 spans 19 residues. Germline V lookup: CDR1 MGHRA, CDR2 YSYEKL. The CDR3 here is CASSQGRIERDPNYNEQFF. In nucleotides, the CDR3 is TGCGCCAGCAGCCAAGGAAGAATTGAACGGGACCCCAATTACAATGAGCAGTTCTTC.

CDR3 coding DNA: TGCGCCAGCAGCTTGTTAGGGCAGGGAGGTATAAGAGAGCAGTACTTC. It translates to CASSLLGQGGIREQYF. The chain has TRBV5-1 and TRBJ2-7; TRBD2 might be the D (6 bases). There are 16 residues in the CDR3. Germline lookup yields CDR1 SGHRS and CDR2 YFSETQ. V shed 1 base and J shed 7 bases, with 21 bases lying between them.

This chain connects TRBV4-1 to TRBJ2-1; 7 bases map to TRBD2. V shed 3 bases and J 9 bases; nucleotides not matched to a gene: 2. The germline V gene encodes CDR1 MGHRA and CDR2 YSYEKL. The CDR3 covers 12 residues. The CDR3 here is CASSQGRGEQFF. In DNA form, the CDR3 reads TGCGCCAGCAGCCAGGGGAGGGGTGAGCAGTTCTTC.